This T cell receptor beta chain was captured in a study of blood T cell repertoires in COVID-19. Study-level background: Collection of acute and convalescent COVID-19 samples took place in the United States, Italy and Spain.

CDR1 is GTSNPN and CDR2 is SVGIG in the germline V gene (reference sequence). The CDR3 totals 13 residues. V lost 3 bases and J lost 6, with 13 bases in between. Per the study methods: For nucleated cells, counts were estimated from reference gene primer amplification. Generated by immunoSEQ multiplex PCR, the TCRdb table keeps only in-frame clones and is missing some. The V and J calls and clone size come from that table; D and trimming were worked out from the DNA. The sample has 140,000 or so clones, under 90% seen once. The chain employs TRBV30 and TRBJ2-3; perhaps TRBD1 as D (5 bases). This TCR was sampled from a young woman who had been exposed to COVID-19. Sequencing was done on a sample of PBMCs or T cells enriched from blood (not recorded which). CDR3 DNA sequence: TGTGCCTGGAGAGGCAAGGGGCGGGATACGCAGTATTTT. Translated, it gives CAWRGKGRDTQYF.